This TCR beta chain derives from a study of T-cell memory formation after mild COVID-19 (dated by TCRdb to the early 2020s). As for the study more broadly: Most TCR sequence clusters were specific to one of the two donors. In a couple of donors, T-cell clones that expanded and contracted after mild COVID-19 were tracked by sequencing TCRalpha and TCRbeta repertoires over time. The cohort comprised two young, previously healthy adult volunteers, one female and one male.

On the study overall, not on this receptor specifically: Whether the second-wave clones peaking on day 37 were SARS-CoV-2 specific was not confirmed. Only two mild cases were covered in the study, and larger cohorts including severe cases with pre-infection samples were considered necessary. Contracting CD4+ clones were located mainly in the CM and EM memory subsets, whereas CD8+ clones were found to be enriched in EMRA. Some responding clones were found in pre-infection memory, which suggests that pre-existing cross-reactive memory T cells took part in the SARS-CoV-2 response. Clones that contracted from day 15 to 85 showed balanced CD4/CD8 phenotypes, whereas a second wave of clones that expanded from day 15 to 37 leaned towards CD4+.

Ficoll-Paque density gradient centrifugation was used to isolate PBMCs. With regard to this clonotype: The specificity of this receptor is unknown. Nothing much larger sits one base from this clone, and base qualities are not available.

From cysteine to phenylalanine, the CDR3 is 15 amino acids long. Solely the CDR3 DNA is kept, with 45 bases framed from the first base. In the germline V gene (reference sequence), CDR1 corresponds to LNHDA and CDR2 to SQIVND. V was cut back by 5 bases and J by 0 bases, leaving a gap of 12 bases between them. Instrument used: Illumina NovaSeq 6000. TCRalpha and TCRbeta cDNA libraries were built by 5'RACE with constant-segment primers, adding sample barcodes and unique molecular identifiers. RNA was extracted from every sample with Trizol reagent. Library amplification was performed in two PCR steps, and a second sample barcode and Illumina TruSeq adapters were introduced in the second step. The libraries were sequenced on an Illumina NovaSeq using 2 x 150 bp paired-end reads. The authors' pipeline ran thus. The reads were demultiplexed and collapsed into UMI-guided consensus sequences using migec v1.2.7. Using mixcr v2.1.11, UMI consensuses were aligned to TRA and TRB V and J templates and then assembled into clonotypes. A clonotype was counted as expanded or contracted only when both edgeR and NoisET called the clonotype significant, with the noise models trained on biological replicates. edgeR calls used a false discovery rate-adjusted p below 0.01 and a log2 fold-change threshold of 1. PCA with hierarchical clustering of max-normalized trajectories of the 1000 most abundant clonotypes was used as exploratory dynamics analysis. Separately sequenced CD4+ and CD8+ repertoires were used to assign a CD4 or CD8 phenotype to each responding clone. In TCRdb, the public reads were trimmed at Q25 with fastp and aligned with MiXCR, with productive beta chains retained. Rows merge per CDR3 protein into single entries with the most common DNA and genes. TCRdb, not the original authors, processed these V and J calls. The sample table lists more than 250,000 distinct CDR3 sequences, 15% to 20% of them with a count of one. The top ten hold roughly 23% of the sample.

The sequenced sample was PBMCs or a T cell subset sorted from them (not recorded which). The receptor was derived from a young man who had mild COVID-19 (a few samples of this study predate the infection). The sample titles of this study are shuffled in the database, so cell type and time point are left out; the donor was told from shared clones. The rearranged chain carries TRBV19 and TRBJ2-3; confidence is insufficient to name the D gene. The CDR3 region: CASSGTEASTDTQYF. The DNA reads TGTGCCAGTAGTGGCACAGAGGCTAGCACAGATACGCAGTATTTT. The full variable domain, completed from the reference TRBV19 and TRBJ2-3 proteins outside the CDR3, reads DGGITQSPKYLFRKEGQNVTLSCEQNLNHDAMYWYRQDPGQGLRLIYYSQIVNDFQKGDIAEGYSVSREKKESFPLTVTSAQKNPTAFYLCASSGTEASTDTQYFGPGTRLTVL.